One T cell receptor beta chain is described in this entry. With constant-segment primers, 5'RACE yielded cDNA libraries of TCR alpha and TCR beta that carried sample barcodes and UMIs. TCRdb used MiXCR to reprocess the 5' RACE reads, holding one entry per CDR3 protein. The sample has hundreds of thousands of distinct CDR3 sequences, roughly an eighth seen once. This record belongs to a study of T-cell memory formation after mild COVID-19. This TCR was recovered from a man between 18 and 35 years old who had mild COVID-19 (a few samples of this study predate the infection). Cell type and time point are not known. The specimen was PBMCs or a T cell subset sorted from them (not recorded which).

CDR3 loop: CASSASGWNTEAFF. The CDR3 nucleotides are TGTGCCAGCAGTGCCTCAGGGTGGAACACTGAAGCTTTCTTT. The chain is built from TRBV25-1 and TRBJ1-1; possibly TRBD1 for D (5 bases). The CDR3 covers 14 residues. Germline assignment: CDR1 MGHDK and CDR2 SYGVNS. The V and J ends lost 4 bases and 1 base respectively, with 10 bases between them.